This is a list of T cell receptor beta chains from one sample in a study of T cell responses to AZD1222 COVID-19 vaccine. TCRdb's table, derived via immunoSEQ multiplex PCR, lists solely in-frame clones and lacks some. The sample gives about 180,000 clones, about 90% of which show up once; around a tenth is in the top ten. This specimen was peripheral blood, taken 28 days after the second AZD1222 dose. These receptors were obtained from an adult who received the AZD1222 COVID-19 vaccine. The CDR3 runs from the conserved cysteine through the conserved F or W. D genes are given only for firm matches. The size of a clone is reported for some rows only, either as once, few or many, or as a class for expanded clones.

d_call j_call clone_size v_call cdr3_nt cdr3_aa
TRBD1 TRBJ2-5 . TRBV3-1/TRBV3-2 TGTGCCAGCAGCCGTCCAGGGGGCCGCGAGACCCAGTACTTC CASSRPGGRETQYF
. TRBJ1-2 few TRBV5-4 TGTGCCAGCAGCCAGGTGGGACGGATCAACTATGGCTACACCTTC CASSQVGRINYGYTF
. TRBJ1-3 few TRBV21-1 TGTGCCAGCATAACCCGAGGGGAAGGAGGAAACACCATATATTTT CASITRGEGGNTIYF
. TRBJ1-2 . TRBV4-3 TGCGCCAGCAGCCGAGGACAGAAAAACTATGGCTACACCTTC CASSRGQKNYGYTF
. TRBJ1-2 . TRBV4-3 TGCGCCAGCAGCCAAGATAGATCCAGGGCTACTAACTATGGCTACACCTTC CASSQDRSRATNYGYTF
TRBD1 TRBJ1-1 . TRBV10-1 TGCGCCAGCACCCCGGACAGGGGGTTTACTGAAGCTTTCTTT CASTPDRGFTEAFF
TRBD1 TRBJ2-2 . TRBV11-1 TGTGCCAGCAGCCAGGGACAGACCACCGGGGAGCTGTTTTTT CASSQGQTTGELFF
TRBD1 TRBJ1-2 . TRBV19 TGTGCCAGTAGTTCAACCGGGACAGGGTATTATGGCTACACCTTC CASSSTGTGYYGYTF
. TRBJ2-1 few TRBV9 TGTGCCAGCAGCGTAGACCCCAATGAGCAGTTCTTC CASSVDPNEQFF
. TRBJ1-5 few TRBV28 TGTGCCAGCACTATCTCAGGTCAGCCCCAGCATTTT CASTISGQPQHF
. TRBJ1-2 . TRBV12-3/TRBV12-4 TGTGCCAGCAGTTTAAAGGGGGTCTATGGCTACACCTTC CASSLKGVYGYTF
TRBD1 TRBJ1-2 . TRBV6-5 TGTGCCAGCAGTTACTTTAGGACAGGGGATTCTGGCTACACCTTC CASSYFRTGDSGYTF
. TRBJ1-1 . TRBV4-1 TGCGCCAGCAGCCAAGGAACAGGGAGTGAAGCTTTCTTT CASSQGTGSEAFF
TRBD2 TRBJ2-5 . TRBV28 TGTGCCAGCAGTCCCCGGACTAGCGGGGGCCAGTACCAAGAGACCCAGTACTTC CASSPRTSGGQYQETQYF
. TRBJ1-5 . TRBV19 TGTGCCAGTAGCCCCGGACCTGGTAATCAGCCCCAGCATTTT CASSPGPGNQPQHF
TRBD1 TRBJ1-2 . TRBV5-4 TGTGCCAGCAGCGAAGACAGGGGGCGGGCTAACTATGGCTACACCTTC CASSEDRGRANYGYTF
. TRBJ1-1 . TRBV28 TGTGCCAGCATCCTAAATTTGAACACTGAAGCTTTCTTT CASILNLNTEAFF
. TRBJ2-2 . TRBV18 TGTGCCAGCTCACCGGGAGTGGGGGTCAACACCGGGGAGCTGTTTTTT CASSPGVGVNTGELFF
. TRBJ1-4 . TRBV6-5 TGTGCCAGCAGTTATCGGGGGGGTGAAAAACTGTTTTTT CASSYRGGEKLFF
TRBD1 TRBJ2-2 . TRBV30 TGTGCCTGGAAGGTTCGAGACAGGGATCCCGGGGAGCTGTTTTTT CAWKVRDRDPGELFF
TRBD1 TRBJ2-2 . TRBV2 TGTGCCAGCAGTGAAGCGAGGGGGACAGGGAACACCGGGGAGCTGTTTTTT CASSEARGTGNTGELFF
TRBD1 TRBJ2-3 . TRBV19 TGTGCCAGTAGTACAGGACAGGTCGGTGTGGATACGCAGTATTTT CASSTGQVGVDTQYF
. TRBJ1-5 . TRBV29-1 TGCAGCGTTGATGAAGGGGGAAGTCAGCCCCAGCATTTT CSVDEGGSQPQHF
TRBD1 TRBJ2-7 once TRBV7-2 TGTGCCAGCAGCTTAGTCCGGACAGGGGTAGACGAGCAGTACTTC CASSLVRTGVDEQYF
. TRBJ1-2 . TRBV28 TGTGCCAGCAGTTCCCTACAGGATGGCTACACCTTC CASSSLQDGYTF
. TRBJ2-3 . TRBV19 TGTGCCAGCCAGAGGGGCGGCTCCACAGATACGCAGTATTTT CASQRGGSTDTQYF
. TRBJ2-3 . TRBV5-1 TGCGCCAGCAGCCTATCAGGGACAGATACGCAGTATTTT CASSLSGTDTQYF
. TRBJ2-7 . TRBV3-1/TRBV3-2 TGTGCCAGCAGCCAAGCTCCCGGGACATTCGACGAGCAGTACTTC CASSQAPGTFDEQYF
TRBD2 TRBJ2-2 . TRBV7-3 TGTGCCAGCAGCTTAGCGGGGGGCAAAACCGGGGAGCTGTTTTTT CASSLAGGKTGELFF
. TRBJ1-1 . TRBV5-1 TGCGCCAGCAGCCAGGACCCTGGGAGCACTGAAGCTTTCTTT CASSQDPGSTEAFF